Below are 32 T cell receptor beta chains sequenced from a single sample in a study of T-cell memory formation after mild COVID-19. One entry per CDR3 protein results from TCRdb running MiXCR on the 5' RACE reads. The profile shows more than 400,000 distinct CDR3 sequences, roughly 18% of them singletons. Material for sequencing was PBMCs or a T cell subset sorted from them (not recorded which). These receptors all come from an adult woman who had mild COVID-19 (a few samples of this study predate the infection). Cell type and time point are not known.

The chain carries TRBV6-1 and TRBJ2-3; a weak D match, TRBD2 (8 bases). Germline assignment: CDR1 MNHNS and CDR2 SASEGT. Trimming removed 5 bases from V and 6 bases from J, with 21 bases in between. CDR3 length: 16 amino acids. The CDR3 here is CASSHGTEPGGDTQYF. CDR3 DNA: TGTGCCAGCAGTCACGGGACAGAACCGGGAGGGGATACGCAGTATTTT.

This clonotype was counted many times. V gene TRBV9 combines with J gene TRBJ2-3, with 8 bases fitting TRBD1. The germline gives CDR1 SGDLS, CDR2 YYNGEE. The CDR3 is 16 residues long. The ends lost 2 bases at V and 6 bases at J; junction bases unmatched: 11. The CDR3 DNA follows: TGTGCCAGCAGCGTCGCCGCGACAGGGGTTGTGGATACGCAGTATTTT. Protein: CASSVAATGVVDTQYF.

This rearrangement joins TRBV24-1 to TRBJ2-7; no reliable D call. The V end was cut by 4 bases, the J end by 8 bases, with 14 bases between. Germline V gives CDR1 KGHDR, CDR2 SFDVKD. The CDR3 runs to 13 residues. The CDR3 DNA is TGTGCCACCAGTGAGGGCGTTTGGACCCAGCAGTACTTC. Amino acids: CATSEGVWTQQYF.

The chain has TRBV6-2 or TRBV6-3 and TRBJ1-1, with a tentative D call TRBD1 (6 bases). From germline, CDR1 is MNHEY and CDR2 SVGEGT. CDR3 size: 15 residues. V was clipped by 6 bases and J by 1 base, with 15 bases between them. The CDR3 protein is CASRSGGRGNTEAFF. CDR3 coding DNA: TGTGCCAGCAGGAGCGGGGGCAGGGGGAACACTGAAGCTTTCTTT.

The V gene is TRBV4-1, the J gene TRBJ1-4; perhaps TRBD1 as D (6 bases). The CDR3 is 17 residues long. V was shortened by 0 bases and J by 2 bases, with 13 bases between the two germline ends. CDR1 MGHRA and CDR2 YSYEKL come from the germline V gene. The CDR3 loop is CASSQDRGGTTNEKLFF. As DNA, the CDR3 is TGCGCCAGCAGCCAAGATCGAGGGGGGACGACTAATGAAAAACTGTTTTTT.

This chain joins TRBV7-2 and TRBJ1-5; tentatively, D is TRBD1 (5 bases). Between the trimmed V and J ends, which lost 5 bases and 6 bases, there was a span of 11 bases. Germline CDR1 reads SGHTA; CDR2 reads FQGNSA. The CDR3 covers 13 residues. DNA of the CDR3: TGTGCCAGCAGCCCGAATCAGGGTCAGCCCCAGCATTTT. It yields the protein CASSPNQGQPQHF.

This clonotype has just a few counts. V usage is TRBV12-3 or TRBV12-4 and J usage is TRBJ2-1; the D gene is possibly TRBD2 (5 bases). This CDR3 comprises 15 residues. With 6 bases removed from V and 6 bases from J, the gap between germline ends came to 18 bases. The CDR3 region is CASSPTSAGVNEQFF. Here the CDR3 DNA reads TGTGCCAGCAGCCCGACCAGCGCCGGGGTCAATGAGCAGTTCTTC.

This clonotype was counted between two and nine times. This chain connects TRBV27 to TRBJ1-2; 10 bases map to TRBD1. CDR1 and CDR2 from the germline V gene are MNHEY and SMNVEV (reference sequence). V lost 4 bases to trimming and J lost 4 bases; unmatched junction nucleotides: 6. CDR3 length: 15 amino acids. CDR3 DNA: TGTGCCAGCAGTTGGACAGGGGGGGGCTTCTATGGCTACACCTTC. Translated: CASSWTGGGFYGYTF.

V and J are TRBV12-3 or TRBV12-4 and TRBJ1-1, with D tentatively TRBD1 (5 bases). The V end was cut by 1 base, the J end by 5 bases, with 11 bases between. CDR3 length equals 14 residues. The CDR3 loop is CASSLDGGKTEAFF. CDR3 coding DNA: TGTGCCAGCAGTTTAGATGGGGGGAAAACTGAAGCTTTCTTT.

This clonotype came up a few times. This rearrangement joins TRBV7-2 to TRBJ2-2; 8 bases fit TRBD2. CDR1 is SGHTA and CDR2 is FQGNSA in the germline V gene. Trimming took 5 bases from V and 0 from J; bases not matched to a gene: 8. The CDR3 loop spans 17 amino acids. The CDR3 loop reads CASSRNAGGPNTGELFF. DNA of the CDR3: TGTGCCAGCAGCCGGAATGCGGGGGGCCCGAACACCGGGGAGCTGTTTTTT.

CDR3 in amino acids: CASSLMGGRGNEQFF. Written as DNA, the CDR3 is TGTGCCAGCAGCTTGATGGGAGGTCGAGGGAATGAGCAGTTCTTC. The chain employs TRBV5-5 and TRBJ2-1, with D perhaps TRBD2 (6 bases). The CDR3 is made up of 15 amino acids. Germline V gene sequence: CDR1 SGHKS, CDR2 YYEKEE (reference sequence). Trimming took 1 base from V and 7 from J, leaving 15 bases between them.

Only a few counts were recorded for this clonotype. This chain joins TRBV18 and TRBJ1-5, with TRBD1 matching 7 bases. From germline, CDR1 is KGHSH and CDR2 LQKENI. This CDR3 region has 14 residues. Trimming took 2 bases from V and 6 from J; bases not matched to a gene: 4. The CDR3 DNA reads TGTGCCAGCTCACCAGGGTCAGGGGGTCAGCCCCAGCATTTT. It codes for CASSPGSGGQPQHF.

The chain carries TRBV7-2 and TRBJ2-5; 8 bases line up with TRBD1. This CDR3 is 17 amino acids long. V was pared by 5 bases and J by 7 bases, with 18 bases of the junction left unmatched. Germline V CDR1 and CDR2: SGHTA, FQGNSA. This CDR3 reads CASSHDLTGASLGTQYF. The DNA for the CDR3 is TGTGCCAGCAGCCATGACCTGACAGGGGCGTCCTTGGGGACCCAGTACTTC.

This clonotype was counted between two and nine times. The V gene is TRBV20-1, the J gene TRBJ2-1, with 7 nucleotides matching TRBD2. V was pared by 2 bases and J by 0 bases, with 4 bases of the junction left unmatched. The CDR3 contains 15 residues. Germline V gives CDR1 DFQATT, CDR2 SNEGSKA (reference sequence). CDR3 DNA sequence: TGCAGTGCTAGATGGCGGGAGAGCTCCTACAATGAGCAGTTCTTC. It codes for CSARWRESSYNEQFF.

The chain carries TRBV12-3 or TRBV12-4 and TRBJ2-5; 8 bases map to TRBD1. The CDR3 is made up of 13 amino acids. The trim removed 6 bases at V and 3 bases at J, leaving 3 bases unmatched. CDR3: CASSETGEETQYF. The CDR3 nucleotides read TGTGCCAGCAGCGAGACAGGGGAAGAGACCCAGTACTTC.

This clonotype was found a few times. This chain connects TRBV7-2 to TRBJ2-3; D not resolved. Per the germline V gene, CDR1 is SGHTA and CDR2 is FQGNSA. This CDR3 has 13 residues. Trimming removed 5 bases from V and 5 bases from J, with 11 bases in between. Here the CDR3 DNA reads TGTGCCAGCAGCGCGTCTTTCGGAGATACGCAGTATTTT. This gives the protein CASSASFGDTQYF.

There are a few counts of this clonotype. CDR3 in DNA: TGTGCCAGCAGTTCCTTTCAGGGGGCGATTACTGAAGCTTTCTTT. Translation: CASSSFQGAITEAFF. The chain employs TRBV27 and TRBJ1-1; 8 nucleotides agree with TRBD1. The germline gives CDR1 MNHEY, CDR2 SMNVEV (reference sequence). The CDR3 has 15 amino acids. V lost 4 bases and J lost 5; bases outside the gene matches: 9.

This clonotype was detected a few times. The rearrangement links TRBV7-9 to TRBJ2-1; 9 nucleotides match TRBD2. This CDR3 contains 15 residues. Germline V gives CDR1 SEHNR, CDR2 FQNEAQ (reference sequence). V was pared by 5 bases and J by 4 bases, with 6 bases of the junction left unmatched. The CDR3 spells CASSASGARYNEQFF. For the CDR3, the DNA is TGTGCCAGCAGCGCTAGCGGGGCGAGGTACAATGAGCAGTTCTTC.

This clonotype was observed a few times. The chain uses TRBV14 and TRBJ1-1, with TRBD1 as a possible D gene (5 bases). CDR1 is SGHDN, CDR2 FVKESK, per germline. The CDR3 extends over 15 amino acids. Deletions cut 0 bases from V and 4 bases from J, with 12 bases between. The CDR3 DNA is TGTGCCAGCAGCCAAGATCTAACGACAGTCACTGAAGCTTTCTTT. Translation: CASSQDLTTVTEAFF.

The sample holds a few counts of this clonotype. This chain connects TRBV20-1 to TRBJ2-4; TRBD1 matches 9 bases. CDR1 is DFQATT, CDR2 SNEGSKA, per germline (reference sequence). The V segment lost 6 bases and the J segment 5 bases; nucleotides outside the gene matches: 11. The CDR3 extends over 15 amino acids. The CDR3 loop reads CSALGTGFIENIQYF. The CDR3 coding sequence is TGCAGTGCCCTTGGGACAGGGTTTATTGAAAACATTCAGTACTTC.

This sequence joins TRBV24-1 and TRBJ2-5, with D possibly being TRBD2 (5 bases). The CDR3 is made up of 15 amino acids. Germline CDR1 reads KGHDR; CDR2 reads SFDVKD. The ends were cut back, 3 bases at V and 5 bases at J, with 15 bases in the middle. The CDR3 nucleotides are TGTGCCACCAGTGATACCCGAGAGGGTACCGAGACCCAGTACTTC. Translating it yields CATSDTREGTETQYF.

This clonotype was observed many times. The rearrangement uses TRBV5-4 and TRBJ2-5, with 8 bases lining up with TRBD1. The length of the CDR3 is 14 residues. CDR1 and CDR2 (germline): SGHNT, YYREEE (reference sequence). Trimming removed 4 bases from V and 1 base from J; junction bases left unmatched: 3. The chain's CDR3 is CASSEGQVQETQYF. The CDR3 DNA reads TGTGCCAGCAGCGAGGGACAGGTCCAAGAGACCCAGTACTTC.

This chain uses TRBV6-6 with TRBJ1-4; D is uncertain. Germline V gene sequence: CDR1 MNHNY, CDR2 SVGAGI (reference sequence). Trimming stripped 0 bases from V and 0 bases from J, with 14 bases between. This CDR3 has 18 residues. DNA for the CDR3: TGTGCCAGCAGTTACTCGTCCGGCGGGGTAGCAACTAATGAAAAACTGTTTTTT. This sequence encodes CASSYSSGGVATNEKLFF.

V is TRBV5-1 and J is TRBJ2-7; D may be TRBD2 (6 bases). Germline CDR1 reads SGHRS; CDR2 reads YFSETQ. The V gene lost 5 bases and the J gene lost 6 bases, with 18 bases spanning the gap. The CDR3 sequence is 14 residues long. The CDR3 DNA is TGCGCCAGCAGTGGAGGGACTGGGAGCCGCGAGCAGTACTTC. It encodes CASSGGTGSREQYF.

The rearrangement joins TRBV7-8 to TRBJ2-2; D unclear. This CDR3 has 14 residues. The germline V gene encodes CDR1 SGHVS and CDR2 FQNEAQ. Trimming took 3 bases from V and 2 from J, leaving 7 bases between them. CDR3 bases: TGTGCCAGCAGCTTTACTCCCAACACCGGGGAGCTGTTTTTT. Translating gives CASSFTPNTGELFF.

The rearrangement uses TRBV5-1 and TRBJ2-1; D may be TRBD1 (6 bases). The CDR3 is 16 amino acids. Looked up from germline, CDR1 is SGHRS and CDR2 is YFSETQ. The V end was cut by 0 bases, the J end by 2 bases, with 12 bases between. CDR3 sequence reads: CASSLDGGRTYNEQFF. The CDR3 nucleotides read TGCGCCAGCAGCTTGGATGGGGGCCGCACCTACAATGAGCAGTTCTTC.

The J gene is TRBJ2-2, the V gene TRBV24-1; D is unclear. The CDR3 runs 12 residues. The germline CDR1 and CDR2 sequences are KGHDR and SFDVKD. V was cut by 7 bases and J by 2 bases, with 4 bases left in between. The CDR3 region is CATRSNTGELFF. DNA of the CDR3: TGTGCCACCAGATCCAACACCGGGGAGCTGTTTTTT.

The table lists this clonotype with a few counts. This chain uses TRBV23-1 with TRBJ2-2, with D uncertain. TRBV23-1 counts as an open reading frame of uncertain function. Trimming stripped 9 bases from V and 8 bases from J, with 22 bases between. The CDR3 contains 15 residues. For the CDR3, the DNA is TGCGCCAGGAAACTGAGCCTGACCCAACCTGGGGAGCTGTTTTTT. It specifies CARKLSLTQPGELFF.

The chain couples TRBV7-9 to TRBJ1-4; D possibly corresponds to TRBD1 (6 bases). Germline lookup yields CDR1 SEHNR and CDR2 FQNEAQ (reference sequence). CDR3 length equals 15 residues. V lost 3 bases and J 7 bases, leaving 15 bases between the germline ends. CDR3 coding DNA: TGTGCCAGCAGCTTCAGAGGGGGAGACGGTGAAAAACTGTTTTTT. Its translation: CASSFRGGDGEKLFF.

The J gene is TRBJ2-7, the V gene TRBV30; 13 bases line up with TRBD2. V lost 0 bases and J lost 4; bases outside the gene matches: 9. The CDR3 spans 17 residues. Germline assignment: CDR1 GTSNPN and CDR2 SVGIG (reference sequence). The CDR3 loop reads CAWSVGGLAGLMYEQYF. The CDR3 nucleotides read TGTGCCTGGAGTGTCGGGGGACTAGCGGGATTAATGTACGAGCAGTACTTC. Full variable domain (rest looked up from reference TRBV30 and TRBJ2-7): SQTIHQWPATLVQPVGSPLSLECTVEGTSNPNLYWYRQAAGRGLQLLFYSVGIGQISSEVPQNLSASRPQDRQFILSSKKLLLSDSGFYLCAWSVGGLAGLMYEQYFGPGTRLTVT.

This clonotype was observed many times. The chain joins TRBV12-3 or TRBV12-4 to TRBJ1-5, with D hard to call. V was cut by 3 bases and J by 4 bases, with 7 bases left in between. The CDR3 runs to 13 residues. The CDR3 DNA follows: TGTGCCAGCAGTTTCAGGTTAAATCAGCCCCAGCATTTT. It codes for CASSFRLNQPQHF.

This clonotype was recorded many times. The chain combines TRBV4-1 with TRBJ1-2; possible D gene TRBD1, 5 bases. V lost 4 bases and J 0 bases, leaving 9 bases between the germline ends. Looked up from germline, CDR1 is MGHRA and CDR2 is YSYEKL. The CDR3 length is 14 residues. For the CDR3, the DNA is TGCGCCAGCAGCCCCCAGGGAGCTAACTATGGCTACACCTTC. Translating it yields CASSPQGANYGYTF.